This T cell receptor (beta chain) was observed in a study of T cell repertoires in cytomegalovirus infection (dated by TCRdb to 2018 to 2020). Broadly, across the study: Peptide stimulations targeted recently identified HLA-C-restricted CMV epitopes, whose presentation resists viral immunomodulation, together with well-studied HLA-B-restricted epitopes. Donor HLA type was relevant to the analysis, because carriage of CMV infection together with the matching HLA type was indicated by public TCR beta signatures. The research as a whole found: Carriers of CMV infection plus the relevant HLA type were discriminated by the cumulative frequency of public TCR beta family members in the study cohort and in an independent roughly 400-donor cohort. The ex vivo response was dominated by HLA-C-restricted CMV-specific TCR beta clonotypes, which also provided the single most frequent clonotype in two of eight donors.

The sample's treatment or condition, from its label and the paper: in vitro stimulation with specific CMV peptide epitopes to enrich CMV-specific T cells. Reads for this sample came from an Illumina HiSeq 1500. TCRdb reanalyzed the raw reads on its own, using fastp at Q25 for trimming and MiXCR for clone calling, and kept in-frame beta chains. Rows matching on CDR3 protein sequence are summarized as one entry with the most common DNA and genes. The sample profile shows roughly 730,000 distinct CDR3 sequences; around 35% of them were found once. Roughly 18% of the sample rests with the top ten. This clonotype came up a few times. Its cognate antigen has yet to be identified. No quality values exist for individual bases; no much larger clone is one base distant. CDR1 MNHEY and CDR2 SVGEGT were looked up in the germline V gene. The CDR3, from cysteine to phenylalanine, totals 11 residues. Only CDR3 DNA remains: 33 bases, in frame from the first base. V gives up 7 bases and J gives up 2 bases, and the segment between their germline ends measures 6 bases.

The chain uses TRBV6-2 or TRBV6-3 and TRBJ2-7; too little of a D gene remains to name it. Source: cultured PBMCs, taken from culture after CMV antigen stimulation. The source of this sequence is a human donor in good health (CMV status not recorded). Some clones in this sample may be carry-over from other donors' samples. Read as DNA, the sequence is TGTGCCAGCAACAACCCCTACGAGCAGTACTTC. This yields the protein CASNNPYEQYF.